The 2 T cell receptor beta chains below all came from one sample that was sequenced in a study of blood T cell repertoires in COVID-19. TCRdb keeps only in-frame clones here, not all; method: immunoSEQ multiplex PCR. The sample includes about 200,000 clones, 82% seen only once; the top ten take approximately 6.9%. Sequencing was carried out using peripheral blood. The receptors originated from a human donor with acute or convalescent COVID-19. The donor label of this sample is uncertain.

The chain recombines TRBV6-2 or TRBV6-3 with TRBJ2-7, with 8 nucleotides matching TRBD2. The V gene's germline CDR1 is MNHEY and CDR2 SVGEGT. The length of the CDR3 is 15 residues. J lost 0 bases, V lost 6 bases, and 7 bases had no gene match. The CDR3 region has the DNA TGTGCCAGCAGCTCAAGACTAGCGCTCTCCTACGAGCAGTACTTC. The encoded protein is CASSSRLALSYEQYF.

The V call is TRBV2, the J call TRBJ1-5; D is unresolved. The ends were cut back, 5 bases at V and 8 bases at J, with 10 bases in the middle. CDR3 size: 12 residues. From germline, CDR1 is SNHLY and CDR2 FYNNEI. CDR3 DNA: TGTGCCAGCAGTATCCTGAGGGAGCCCCAGCATTTT. This translates into CASSILREPQHF. Looking up the rest from reference TRBV2 and TRBJ1-5 gives the full variable domain: EPEVTQTPSHQVTQMGQEVILRCVPISNHLYFYWYRQILGQKVEFLVSFYNNEISEKSEIFDDQFSVERPDGSNFTLKIRSTKLEDSAMYFCASSILREPQHFGDGTRLSIL.